One sample yielded the 31 T cell receptor beta chains listed below, sequenced in a study of OX40 agonist ivuxolimab in advanced cancers. Sequenced by immunoSEQ multiplex PCR; TCRdb stores in-frame clones only, minus some. This sample yields approximately 27,000 clones, of which about 90% are seen a single time; over 12% belongs to the top ten. The sample in question was CD4+ or CD8+ T cells sorted from blood, obtained in a trial of the OX40 agonist ivuxolimab. Receptor source: an adult with an advanced solid tumor such as melanoma, head and neck, liver or kidney cancer.

Here the CDR3 reads CASSPSPLIQETQYF. CDR3 nucleotide sequence: TGTGCCAGCAGCCCGTCCCCCCTAATCCAAGAGACCCAGTACTTC. This chain links TRBV28 with TRBJ2-5, with D uncertain. The germline V gene encodes CDR1 MDHEN and CDR2 SYDVKM. V was trimmed by 6 bases and J by 1 base, leaving 15 bases between them. This CDR3 is built from 15 residues. The full variable domain, with the rest looked up from reference TRBV28 and TRBJ2-5, is DVKVTQSSRYLVKRTGEKVFLECVQDMDHENMFWYRQDPGLGLRLIYFSYDVKMKEKGDIPEGYSVSREKKERFSLILESASTNQTSMYLCASSPSPLIQETQYFGPGTRLLVL.

The chain joins TRBV7-9 to TRBJ2-3; D not certain. The CDR3 is made up of 13 amino acids. V shed 1 base and J shed 4 bases, with 6 bases lying between them. Looked up from germline, CDR1 is SEHNR and CDR2 is FQNEAQ (reference sequence). The CDR3 protein is CASSLEAADTQYF. CDR3 coding DNA: TGTGCCAGCAGCTTAGAGGCTGCAGATACGCAGTATTTT. The complete variable domain, with remaining parts taken from reference TRBV7-9 and TRBJ2-3, reads DTGVSQNPRHKITKRGQNVTFRCDPISEHNRLYWYRQTLGQGPEFLTYFQNEAQLEKSRLLSDRFSAERPKGSFSTLEIQRTEQGDSAMYLCASSLEAADTQYFGPGTRLTVL.

This rearrangement joins TRBV6-6 to TRBJ1-2; tentatively, D is TRBD1 (5 bases). Germline V gene sequence: CDR1 MNHNY, CDR2 SVGAGI (reference sequence). The V end lost 5 bases, the J end lost 5 bases, and 12 bases lay between the germline ends. This CDR3 contains 13 residues. CDR3 DNA sequence: TGTGCCAGCAGTCAGGGACCGTTATATGGCTACACCTTC. It codes for CASSQGPLYGYTF.

The chain links TRBV28 to TRBJ2-7; either TRBD1 or TRBD2 may supply D (5 bases each). Per the germline V gene, CDR1 is MDHEN and CDR2 is SYDVKM. This CDR3 is built from 13 residues. With 7 bases removed from V and 2 bases from J, the gap between germline ends came to 12 bases. CDR3 in amino acids: CASNGDPTYEQYF. The CDR3 DNA is TGTGCCAGCAATGGGGACCCTACCTACGAGCAGTACTTC.

This sequence joins TRBV6-5 and TRBJ1-1, with a possible D match to TRBD1 (5 bases). The germline V gene has CDR1 MNHEY and CDR2 SVGAGI. The V end was cut by 0 bases, the J end by 4 bases, with 9 bases between. The CDR3 totals 14 residues. The CDR3 coding sequence is TGTGCCAGCAGTTACTCGAACGGGGGCACTGAAGCTTTCTTT. Protein: CASSYSNGGTEAFF.

The chain joins TRBV19 to TRBJ2-7, with D possibly TRBD1 on 5 matching bases. Looked up from germline, CDR1 is LNHDA and CDR2 is SQIVND (reference sequence). Trimming cost V 2 bases and J 3 bases, with 8 bases left between them. The CDR3 totals 13 residues. The DNA for the CDR3 is TGTGCCAGTAGTATACAGGGTAGCTACGAGCAGTACTTC. It is translated as CASSIQGSYEQYF. Using reference TRBV19 and TRBJ2-7 for the parts outside the CDR3, the full variable domain is DGGITQSPKYLFRKEGQNVTLSCEQNLNHDAMYWYRQDPGQGLRLIYYSQIVNDFQKGDIAEGYSVSREKKESFPLTVTSAQKNPTAFYLCASSIQGSYEQYFGPGTRLTVT.

This chain connects TRBV7-6 to TRBJ2-1, with 8 positions matching TRBD2. The CDR3 has 17 amino acids. V shed 5 bases, J shed 0 bases, and the junction held 9 bases outside the gene matches. Germline assignment: CDR1 SGHVS and CDR2 FNYEAQ. DNA of the CDR3: TGTGCCAGCAGCCCAGGACTAGCAAAGAGCTCCTACAATGAGCAGTTCTTC. The encoded protein is CASSPGLAKSSYNEQFF.

The CDR3 spells CASRTWGGQPQHF. The CDR3 nucleotides are TGCGCCAGCAGGACGTGGGGAGGGCAGCCCCAGCATTTT. V and J are TRBV5-1 and TRBJ1-5; unclear D gene. The CDR3 totals 13 residues. The V and J ends lost 5 bases and 7 bases respectively, with 13 bases between them. The V gene's germline CDR1 is SGHRS and CDR2 YFSETQ.

The chain combines TRBV9 with TRBJ2-7; tentative D call: TRBD2 (6 bases). The germline V and J ends were trimmed by 2 bases and 4 bases, with 13 bases remaining between them. Germline V gives CDR1 SGDLS, CDR2 YYNGEE. The length of the CDR3 is 14 residues. The CDR3 spells CASSVASAPYEQYF. CDR3 in DNA: TGTGCCAGCAGCGTCGCTAGCGCCCCTTACGAGCAGTACTTC.

The V call is TRBV27, the J call TRBJ1-2, with 12 bases that match TRBD1. The CDR3 runs 14 residues. Losses at the gene ends were 4 bases for V and 7 bases for J; bases not matched to a gene: 4. The germline V gene has CDR1 MNHEY and CDR2 SMNVEV (reference sequence). In nucleotides, the CDR3 is TGTGCCAGCAGTTACGGGACAGGGGGCATTGGCTACACCTTC. Translating it yields CASSYGTGGIGYTF.

This clone is labeled as large. This chain links TRBV29-1 with TRBJ2-5, with unresolved D. This CDR3 region has 14 residues. The germline gives CDR1 SQVTM, CDR2 ANQGSEA. Between the trimmed V and J ends, which lost 6 bases and 4 bases, there was a span of 18 bases. CDR3 region: CSVSPTGVRETQYF. Here the CDR3 DNA reads TGCAGCGTGTCACCGACTGGGGTCCGAGAGACCCAGTACTTC.

In regard to this clone: Only one base separates this from a far larger clonotype, so it likely reflects a read error. This rearrangement joins TRBV6-5 to TRBJ2-7, with 9 nucleotides matching TRBD1. The V segment lost 6 bases and the J segment 0 bases; nucleotides outside the gene matches: 3. The CDR3 is 14 residues long. The germline gives CDR1 MNHEY, CDR2 SVGAGI. The CDR3 nucleotides are TGTGCCAGCAGCGGACAGGGGAGCTCCTACGAGCAGTACTTC. Protein product: CASSGQGSSYEQYF.

The V and J genes are TRBV7-9 and TRBJ2-1, with unresolved D. Germline loops: CDR1 SEHNR, CDR2 FQNEAQ (reference sequence). V was trimmed by 5 bases and J by 0 bases, leaving 14 bases between them. The CDR3 loop spans 16 amino acids. DNA for the CDR3: TGTGCCAGCAGCGGGCCCGACATGCGCTCCTACAATGAGCAGTTCTTC. It yields the protein CASSGPDMRSYNEQFF.

The V and J genes are TRBV4-1 and TRBJ2-7; 11 positions match TRBD2. Per germline, CDR1 MGHRA and CDR2 YSYEKL. This CDR3 has 16 amino acids. V gave up 1 base and J gave up 2 bases; unmatched junction bases: 4. The CDR3 region has the DNA TGCGCCAGCAGCCAAGTGCTAGCGGGAGGCGCCTACGAGCAGTACTTC. Its protein is CASSQVLAGGAYEQYF.

J is TRBJ1-6 and V is TRBV11-2; 7 nucleotides agree with TRBD1. The CDR3 is 15 residues long. V lost 0 bases to trimming and J lost 6 bases; unmatched junction nucleotides: 2. Germline V gene lookup returns CDR1 SGHAT and CDR2 FQNNGV. The CDR3 coding sequence is TGTGCCAGCAGCTTAGAAGGGACAGTTAATTCACCCCTCCACTTT. This sequence encodes CASSLEGTVNSPLHF.

V is TRBV4-2 and J is TRBJ2-1; tentative D call: TRBD2 (5 bases). Trimming cost V 0 bases and J 7 bases, with 16 bases left between them. Germline V CDR1 and CDR2: LGHNA, YNFKEQ. The CDR3 contains 16 residues. The chain's CDR3 is CASSQEDYPNLNEQFF. CDR3 in DNA: TGTGCCAGCAGCCAAGAAGACTACCCAAACCTAAATGAGCAGTTCTTC.

The chain recombines TRBV6-1 with TRBJ1-5; D not certain. The CDR3 runs to 17 residues. Germline V gene lookup returns CDR1 MNHNS and CDR2 SASEGT. V dropped 2 bases and J dropped 0 bases, with 14 bases sitting between them. CDR3 loop: CASSEYLQEYSNQPQHF. CDR3 DNA: TGTGCCAGCAGTGAATACTTGCAGGAATATAGCAATCAGCCCCAGCATTTT.

The table lists this clone with a count of one. The rearrangement joins TRBV7-6 to TRBJ2-1; D call uncertain. V was trimmed by 0 bases and J by 3 bases, leaving 0 bases between them. CDR1 and CDR2 from the germline V gene are SGHVS and FNYEAQ. The CDR3 is 12 residues long. The CDR3 DNA sequence: TGTGCCAGCAGCTTAGCCTACAATGAGCAGTTCTTC. This translates into CASSLAYNEQFF.

The chain joins TRBV19 to TRBJ2-1, with D possibly matching TRBD2 (6 bases). The CDR3 totals 15 residues. The V end was cut by 5 bases, the J end by 3 bases, with 14 bases between. Germline V gene data show CDR1 as LNHDA and CDR2 as SQIVND (reference sequence). DNA for the CDR3: TGTGCCAGTAGTGGGCTAGCGAGGAGCTACAATGAGCAGTTCTTC. It encodes CASSGLARSYNEQFF.

Points on this clone: An end of the junction differs from the germline gene, which may be a read error. This chain connects TRBV7-3 to TRBJ2-2; perhaps TRBD1 as D (6 bases). This CDR3 comprises 13 residues. Germline CDR1 and CDR2: SGHTA and FQGTGA. The CDR3 coding sequence is TGTGCCAGCAGCCTAACAGGGCACGGGGAGCTGTTTTTT. It specifies CASSLTGHGELFF.

CDR3 protein: CASRGTANSPLHF. The CDR3 region has the DNA TGTGCCAGCAGGGGGACGGCCAATTCACCCCTCCACTTT. The V call is TRBV6-5, the J call TRBJ1-6; TRBD1 is a possible D gene (5 bases). Trimming cost V 6 bases and J 7 bases, with 10 bases left between them. The CDR3 has 13 amino acids. CDR1 is MNHEY, CDR2 SVGAGI, per germline.

The V gene is TRBV5-1, the J gene TRBJ2-5; D might be TRBD1 (5 bases). The CDR3 totals 14 residues. The V gene lost 3 bases and the J gene lost 4 bases, with 13 bases spanning the gap. Germline loops: CDR1 SGHRS, CDR2 YFSETQ. The CDR3 sequence is CASSWVGPSETQYF. The CDR3 nucleotides read TGCGCCAGCAGCTGGGTGGGGCCGTCAGAGACCCAGTACTTC.

The V and J genes are TRBV29-1 and TRBJ1-2, with 8 bases matching TRBD1. With V trimmed by 7 bases and J by 8 bases, 9 bases remained unmatched. Germline assignment: CDR1 SQVTM and CDR2 ANQGSEA. CDR3 size: 12 residues. The CDR3 here is CSGITGGGGYTF. Written as DNA, the CDR3 is TGCAGCGGCATCACAGGGGGAGGAGGCTACACCTTC.

Only a few counts were recorded for this clone. J is TRBJ2-7 and V is TRBV7-9; perhaps TRBD1 as D (6 bases). The germline V gene has CDR1 SEHNR and CDR2 FQNEAQ (reference sequence). V lost 6 bases to trimming and J lost 2 bases, with 11 bases between them. The CDR3 loop spans 13 amino acids. CDR3 DNA: TGTGCCAGCAGAGGACAGATTACCTACGAGCAGTACTTC. This sequence encodes CASRGQITYEQYF.

The genes are TRBV12-5 and TRBJ2-5; 11 bases align to TRBD1. The CDR3 is made up of 14 amino acids. The V and J ends lost 5 bases and 3 bases, in that order; junction bases with no gene match: 2. Germline-derived CDR1 and CDR2 are LGHNT and FRNRAP. Here the CDR3 reads CASGPGQGEETQYF. In nucleotides, the CDR3 is TGTGCTAGTGGTCCGGGACAGGGGGAAGAGACCCAGTACTTC.

The V call is TRBV10-3, the J call TRBJ2-2; 7 positions match TRBD1. The length of the CDR3 is 16 residues. CDR1 and CDR2 (germline): ENHRY, SYGVKD. The J segment lost 0 bases and the V segment lost 8 bases, leaving 9 bases of the junction unmatched. CDR3 amino acids: CAIGGRDRSNTGELFF. CDR3 nucleotide sequence: TGTGCCATCGGAGGTAGGGACAGATCGAACACCGGGGAGCTGTTTTTT.

V gene TRBV2 combines with J gene TRBJ2-7; 9 bases are a match to TRBD1. CDR1 SNHLY and CDR2 FYNNEI come from the germline V gene. The CDR3 totals 14 residues. Trimming at V came to 6 bases and at J to 4 bases, leaving 7 bases not matched to a gene. The CDR3 loop reads CASSRQGGEYEQYF. In DNA, the CDR3 is TGTGCCAGCAGCCGACAGGGGGGTGAATACGAGCAGTACTTC.

This clone was counted a single time. This chain uses TRBV13 with TRBJ2-1; 7 bases agree with TRBD2. In germline, CDR1 is PRHDT, CDR2 FYEKMQ (reference sequence). After removal of 4 bases from V and 1 base from J, the junction contained 10 bases not matched to a gene. The CDR3 spans 17 residues. This chain's CDR3 is CASSSPLSGQSYNEQFF. CDR3 sequence (DNA): TGTGCCAGCAGCTCTCCTCTTAGCGGGCAATCCTACAATGAGCAGTTCTTC. The full variable domain, with the rest looked up from reference TRBV13 and TRBJ2-1, is AAGVIQSPRHLIKEKRETATLKCYPIPRHDTVYWYQQGPGQDPQFLISFYEKMQSDKGSIPDRFSAQQFSDYHSELNMSSLELGDSALYFCASSSPLSGQSYNEQFFGPGTRLTVL.

The chain has TRBV28 and TRBJ2-7, with TRBD2 matching over 15 bases. The CDR3 contains 14 residues. Germline V gene lookup returns CDR1 MDHEN and CDR2 SYDVKM. The junction had 3 bases not matched to a gene; V was cut back by 5 bases and J by 7 bases. DNA of the CDR3: TGTGCCAGCAGTGGGACTAGCGGGAGGCTGGAGCAGTACTTC. Amino acids: CASSGTSGRLEQYF.

The J gene is TRBJ2-7, the V gene TRBV27; possible D gene TRBD2, 5 bases. Looked up from germline, CDR1 is MNHEY and CDR2 is SMNVEV (reference sequence). The CDR3 consists of 13 residues. Trimming took off 4 bases at V and 5 bases at J, with 12 bases between the two ends. The CDR3 protein is CASSWAPGNEQYF. The CDR3, as DNA: TGTGCCAGCAGTTGGGCTCCGGGGAACGAGCAGTACTTC.

This chain joins TRBV5-5 and TRBJ2-1; 10 bases align to TRBD2. There are 16 residues in the CDR3. V was clipped by 1 base and J by 3 bases; unmatched bases: 4. Germline loops: CDR1 SGHKS, CDR2 YYEKEE (reference sequence). The CDR3 here is CASSLILAGDYNEQFF. DNA for the CDR3: TGTGCCAGCAGCTTGATCCTAGCGGGAGACTACAATGAGCAGTTCTTC.